This TCR beta chain derives from a study of PD-1 blockade in classical Hodgkin lymphoma. The data were produced by immunoSEQ multiplex PCR, yet TCRdb's version contains in-frame clones alone and is incomplete. The table records nearly 25,000 clones, 80% of them present only once. The germline gives CDR1 LNHDA, CDR2 SQIVND (reference sequence). V lost 3 bases, J lost 0 bases, and 8 bases lay in between. This CDR3 contains 14 residues. With regard to this clone: Its antigen remains unknown.

Relapse after autologous stem cell transplantation occurred in every patient, and brentuximab vedotin exposure varied. Study observations and caveats: CD8+ TCR diversity did not rise significantly by C4D1, unlike CD4+.

The genes are TRBV19 and TRBJ1-2; possibly TRBD1 for D (5 bases). The material sequenced was peripheral blood mononuclear cells (PBMCs), taken at baseline. The TCR sequence derives from a human donor with classical Hodgkin lymphoma. This CDR3 reads CASSIGTANYGYTF. CDR3 nucleotides: TGTGCCAGTAGTATCGGGACGGCTAACTATGGCTACACCTTC. Based on the CDR3 plus reference TRBV19 and TRBJ1-2, the full variable domain is DGGITQSPKYLFRKEGQNVTLSCEQNLNHDAMYWYRQDPGQGLRLIYYSQIVNDFQKGDIAEGYSVSREKKESFPLTVTSAQKNPTAFYLCASSIGTANYGYTFGSGTRLTVV.